The clone carrying this T cell receptor beta chain was detected a few times. Its target is not known. The sample originates from a study of T-cell memory formation after mild COVID-19. Looking at the study overall: In these data, TCR clusters were largely donor specific. Study observations and caveats: Clones contracting over day 15 to 85 were CD4/CD8 balanced, with later expanders leaning CD4+. Chiefly within CM and EM were the contracting CD4+ clones; CD8+ ones were within EMRA.

Germline assignment: CDR1 DFQATT and CDR2 SNEGSKA (reference sequence). This CDR3 spans 16 amino acids. Trimming removed 3 bases from V and 3 bases from J, with 19 bases in between. After 5'RACE with constant-segment primers, TCR alpha and TCR beta cDNA libraries carrying sample barcodes and UMIs were obtained. Each CDR3 protein gets one entry after TCRdb re-called the 5' RACE reads with MiXCR. Of some 70,000 distinct CDR3 sequences listed, 16% are singletons. This TCR came from an adult woman who had mild COVID-19 (a few samples of this study predate the infection). Cell type and time point are not known. This chain links TRBV20-1 with TRBJ2-3; D is tentatively TRBD1 or TRBD2 (5 bases each). Sequencing was performed on PBMCs or a T cell subset sorted from them (not recorded which). CDR3 loop: CSASLGVRRWTDTQYF. The CDR3 bases are TGCAGTGCTAGTCTAGGGGTCAGGAGGTGGACAGATACGCAGTATTTT.